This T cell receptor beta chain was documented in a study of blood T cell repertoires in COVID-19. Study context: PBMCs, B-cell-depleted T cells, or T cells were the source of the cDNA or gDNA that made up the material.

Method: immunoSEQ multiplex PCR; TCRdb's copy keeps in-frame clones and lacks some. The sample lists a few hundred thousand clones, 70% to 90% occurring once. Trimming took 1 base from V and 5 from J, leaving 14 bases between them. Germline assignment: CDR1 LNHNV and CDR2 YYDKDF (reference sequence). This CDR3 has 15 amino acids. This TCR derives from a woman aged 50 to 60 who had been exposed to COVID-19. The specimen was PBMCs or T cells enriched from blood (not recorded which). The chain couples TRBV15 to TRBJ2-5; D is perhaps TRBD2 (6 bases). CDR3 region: CATSRGGAEGETQYF. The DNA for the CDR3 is TGTGCCACCAGCAGAGGGGGAGCGGAGGGGGAGACCCAGTACTTC.